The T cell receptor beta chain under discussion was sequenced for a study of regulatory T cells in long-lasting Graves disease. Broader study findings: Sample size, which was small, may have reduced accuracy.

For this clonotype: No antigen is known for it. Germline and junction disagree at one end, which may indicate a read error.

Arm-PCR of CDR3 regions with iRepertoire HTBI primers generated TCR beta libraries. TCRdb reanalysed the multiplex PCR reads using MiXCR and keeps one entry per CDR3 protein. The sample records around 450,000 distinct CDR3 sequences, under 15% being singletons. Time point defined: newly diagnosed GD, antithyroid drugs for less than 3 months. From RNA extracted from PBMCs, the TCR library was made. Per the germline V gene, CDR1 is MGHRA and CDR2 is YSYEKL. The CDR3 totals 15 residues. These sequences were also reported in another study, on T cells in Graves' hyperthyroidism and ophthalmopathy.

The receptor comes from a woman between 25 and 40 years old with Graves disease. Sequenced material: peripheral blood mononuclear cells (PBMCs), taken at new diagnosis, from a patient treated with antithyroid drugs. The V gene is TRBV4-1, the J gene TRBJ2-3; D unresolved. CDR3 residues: CAGSPQWMTTDTQYF. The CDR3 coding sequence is TGCGCCGGCAGCCCGCAATGGATGACAACAGATACGCAGTATTTT.